The clone carrying this TCR beta chain occurred a few times. Antigen unknown. This sample was taken from a study of T cell repertoires in cytomegalovirus infection. Study results and limitations: Carriers of CMV and the relevant HLA type were discriminated by public TCR beta frequency. Dominating the ex vivo response were HLA-C-restricted CMV-specific TCR beta clonotypes.

This CDR3 is 17 amino acids long. Germline assignment: CDR1 KGHDR and CDR2 SFDVKD. The V gene lost 3 bases and the J gene lost 13 bases, with 27 bases spanning the gap. TCRdb re-derived calls from the reads in MiXCR, one entry per CDR3 protein. This sample has some 350,000 distinct CDR3 sequences, with around 29% found just once. The sequenced sample was cultured PBMCs, obtained from culture after CMV antigen stimulation. The chain carries TRBV24-1 and TRBJ2-1; D not resolved. The TCR originated in a human donor in good health (CMV status not recorded). Some clones in this sample may be carry-over from other donors' samples. CDR3 loop: CATSDPSQPRPRGGQFF. CDR3 in DNA: TGTGCCACCAGTGATCCATCCCAGCCGAGACCCCGCGGTGGACAGTTCTTC.